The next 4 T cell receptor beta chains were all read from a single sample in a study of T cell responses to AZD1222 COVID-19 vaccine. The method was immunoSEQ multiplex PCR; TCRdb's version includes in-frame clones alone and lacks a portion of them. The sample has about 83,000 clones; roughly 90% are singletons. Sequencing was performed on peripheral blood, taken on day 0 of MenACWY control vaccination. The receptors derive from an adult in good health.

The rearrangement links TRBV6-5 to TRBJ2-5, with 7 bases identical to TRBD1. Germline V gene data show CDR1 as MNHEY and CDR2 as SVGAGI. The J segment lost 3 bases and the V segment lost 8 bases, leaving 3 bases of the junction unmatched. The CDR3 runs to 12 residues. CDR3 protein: CASRTGEETQYF. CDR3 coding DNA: TGTGCCAGCCGAACAGGGGAAGAGACCCAGTACTTC.

Here the CDR3 DNA reads TGCGCCAGCAGCCAAGAGCGGGGGGCGAGCACCGGGGAGCTGTTTTTT. It translates to CASSQERGASTGELFF. The rearrangement uses TRBV4-3 and TRBJ2-2; 8 positions match TRBD2. With 0 bases clipped from V and 4 bases from J, the junction kept 4 bases outside the gene matches. CDR3 length: 16 amino acids. Per germline, CDR1 LGHNA and CDR2 YSLEER.

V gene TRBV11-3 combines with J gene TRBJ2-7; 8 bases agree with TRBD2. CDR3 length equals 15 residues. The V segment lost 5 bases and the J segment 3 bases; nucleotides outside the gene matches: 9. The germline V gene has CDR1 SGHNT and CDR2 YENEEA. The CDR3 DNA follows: TGTGCCAGCAGCCCCGCCGGAGCGGGAGACTACGAGCAGTACTTC. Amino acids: CASSPAGAGDYEQYF.

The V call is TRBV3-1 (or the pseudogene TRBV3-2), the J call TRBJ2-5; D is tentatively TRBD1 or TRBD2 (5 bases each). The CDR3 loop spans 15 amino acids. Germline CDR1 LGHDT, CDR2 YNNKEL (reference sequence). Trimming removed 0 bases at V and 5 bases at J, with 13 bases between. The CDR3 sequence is CASSQDMTEGETQYF. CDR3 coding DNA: TGTGCCAGCAGCCAAGATATGACTGAGGGGGAGACCCAGTACTTC.